A single sample gave rise to the 25 T cell receptor beta chains below, sequenced in a study of neoadjuvant anti-PD-1 for oral cavity cancer. Method: immunoSEQ multiplex PCR; TCRdb's copy keeps in-frame clones and lacks some. This sample has around 60,000 clones, with 65% to 80% found just once. Specimen: PBMCs, collected before nivolumab (anti-PD-1) treatment. These receptor sequences come from a person aged 35 to 85 with oral cavity squamous cell carcinoma.

The chain couples TRBV7-9 to TRBJ2-7, with 9 positions matching TRBD2. The V gene end was trimmed by 0 bases and the J gene end by 2 bases; junction bases not matched to a gene: 8. The CDR3 is 17 residues long. CDR1 is SEHNR, CDR2 FQNEAQ, per germline (reference sequence). CDR3 sequence (DNA): TGTGCCAGCAGCTTAGCGTCCGGGACTAGCATTACCTACGAGCAGTACTTC. Its translation: CASSLASGTSITYEQYF.

This chain links TRBV9 with TRBJ1-1; D gene uncertain. Trimming removed 1 base at V and 4 bases at J, with 8 bases between. Germline V gives CDR1 SGDLS, CDR2 YYNGEE. The CDR3 has 13 amino acids. The chain's CDR3 is CASSVSPGTEAFF. The CDR3 region has the DNA TGTGCCAGCAGCGTAAGTCCGGGCACTGAAGCTTTCTTT. Full variable domain (missing parts from reference TRBV9 and TRBJ1-1): DSGVTQTPKHLITATGQRVTLRCSPRSGDLSVYWYQQSLDQGLQFLIQYYNGEERAKGNILERFSAQQFPDLHSELNLSSLELGDSALYFCASSVSPGTEAFFGQGTRLTVV.

The chain uses TRBV4-2 and TRBJ2-3; D gene uncertain. CDR3 size: 13 residues. Trimming removed 2 bases at V and 1 base at J, with 4 bases between. Germline assignment: CDR1 LGHNA and CDR2 YNFKEQ. CDR3 DNA: TGTGCCAGCAGCCAACGGGGCACAGATACGCAGTATTTT. Protein product: CASSQRGTDTQYF.

The V and J genes are TRBV19 and TRBJ2-2, with TRBD1 as a possible D gene (6 bases). V gave up 5 bases and J gave up 0 bases, with 13 bases separating them. The CDR3 is made up of 16 amino acids. Germline CDR1 LNHDA, CDR2 SQIVND (reference sequence). CDR3 in amino acids: CASSPTDRPNTGELFF. The DNA for the CDR3 is TGTGCCAGTAGTCCCACCGACAGGCCGAACACCGGGGAGCTGTTTTTT. Filled out from reference TRBV19 and TRBJ2-2, the complete variable domain reads DGGITQSPKYLFRKEGQNVTLSCEQNLNHDAMYWYRQDPGQGLRLIYYSQIVNDFQKGDIAEGYSVSREKKESFPLTVTSAQKNPTAFYLCASSPTDRPNTGELFFGEGSRLTVL.

The rearrangement uses TRBV27 and TRBJ2-7, with D perhaps matching TRBD1 or TRBD2 (5 bases each). V was trimmed by 9 bases and J by 6 bases, leaving 15 bases between them. The CDR3 contains 12 residues. Germline assignment: CDR1 MNHEY and CDR2 SMNVEV (reference sequence). The chain's CDR3 is CASSGDAFEQYF. The CDR3 nucleotides read TGTGCCAGTTCCGGGGACGCATTCGAGCAGTACTTC.

V gene TRBV15 combines with J gene TRBJ1-2, with D hard to call. Deletions cut 0 bases from V and 6 bases from J, with 8 bases between. The CDR3 has 13 residues. Germline CDR1 and CDR2: LNHNV and YYDKDF (reference sequence). For the CDR3, the DNA is TGTGCCACCAGCAGAGACAGGAGGAATGGCTACACCTTC. Its translation is CATSRDRRNGYTF.

The chain employs TRBV5-1 and TRBJ2-7; 10 positions agree with TRBD2. CDR3 length: 17 amino acids. V lost 2 bases and J lost 2; bases outside the gene matches: 10. Germline CDR1 reads SGHRS; CDR2 reads YFSETQ. This CDR3 is CASSLGLADSRPYEQYF. CDR3 bases: TGCGCCAGCAGCTTAGGACTAGCGGACAGTCGGCCCTACGAGCAGTACTTC.

The J gene is TRBJ2-4, the V gene TRBV19, with a tentative D call TRBD2 (5 bases). CDR1 is LNHDA and CDR2 is SQIVND in the germline V gene (reference sequence). The CDR3 is 16 amino acids. Trimming pared 2 bases from V and 3 bases from J, leaving 14 bases between. The CDR3 DNA is TGTGCCAGTAGTATAAGCGCGCGGGCAAACAAAAACATTCAGTACTTC. Amino acids: CASSISARANKNIQYF.

The chain recombines TRBV7-3 with TRBJ1-1; perhaps TRBD1 as D (6 bases). Trimming removed 2 bases at V and 5 bases at J, with 9 bases between. CDR1 is SGHTA, CDR2 FQGTGA, per germline. The CDR3 covers 13 residues. CDR3 nucleotide sequence: TGTGCCAGCAGCTTAGGGGGGCTGACTGAAGCTTTCTTT. It yields the protein CASSLGGLTEAFF.

The chain uses TRBV28 and TRBJ1-1; no reliable D call. The CDR3 has 12 amino acids. CDR1 is MDHEN and CDR2 is SYDVKM in the germline V gene. V shed 8 bases and J shed 5 bases, with 12 bases lying between them. The CDR3 loop is CASASLGTEAFF. The CDR3 nucleotides read TGTGCCAGCGCGTCCCTCGGTACTGAAGCTTTCTTT.

V gene TRBV5-1 combines with J gene TRBJ1-6, with 12 bases identical to TRBD1. The CDR3 totals 19 residues. J gave up 6 bases and V 5 bases, and 15 bases lay outside the gene matches. CDR1 and CDR2 from the germline V gene are SGHRS and YFSETQ. CDR3 coding DNA: TGCGCCAGCAGAGGGTTCAGGGGACAGGGGGCAGACGGTAATTCACCCCTCCACTTT. Protein sequence: CASRGFRGQGADGNSPLHF.

This sequence joins TRBV5-5 and TRBJ1-5; possibly TRBD1 for D (5 bases). CDR3 length equals 13 residues. Germline CDR1 SGHKS, CDR2 YYEKEE (reference sequence). Trimming removed 5 bases from V and 7 bases from J, with 13 bases in between. CDR3 sequence reads: CASSYGGSQPQHF. CDR3 sequence (DNA): TGTGCCAGCAGTTACGGGGGGAGCCAGCCCCAGCATTTT.

The rearrangement uses TRBV7-9 and TRBJ2-7; possibly TRBD2 for D (5 bases). Trimming took off 5 bases at V and 5 bases at J, with 22 bases between the two ends. Germline V gene lookup returns CDR1 SEHNR and CDR2 FQNEAQ (reference sequence). This CDR3 is built from 16 residues. CDR3 sequence: CASSLPQDLPRHEQYF. The CDR3 nucleotides read TGTGCCAGCAGCCTCCCCCAGGACTTACCTAGGCACGAGCAGTACTTC.

The V call is TRBV6-4, the J call TRBJ1-1, with D hard to call. This CDR3 contains 13 residues. Trimming shortened V by 1 base and J by 10 bases, and 13 bases separated the two germline ends. Per the germline V gene, CDR1 is MRHNA and CDR2 is SNTAGT. CDR3 DNA sequence: TGTGCCAGCAGTGACTTGGTCAGCACTCGAGCTTTCTTT. This translates into CASSDLVSTRAFF.

The chain uses TRBV7-3 and TRBJ2-1; maybe TRBD2 (6 bases). The CDR3 has 19 residues. The ends were cut back, 5 bases at V and 2 bases at J, with 25 bases in the middle. Per germline, CDR1 SGHTA and CDR2 FQGTGA. The CDR3 protein is CASSPPLLPGTGAYNEQFF. The CDR3 nucleotides read TGTGCCAGCAGCCCTCCTCTTCTTCCCGGGACTGGAGCCTACAATGAGCAGTTCTTC.

This clone was seen a single time. This rearrangement joins TRBV5-5 to TRBJ2-1; no clear D. This CDR3 is built from 15 residues. The V end lost 0 bases, the J end lost 6 bases, and 13 bases lay between the germline ends. Germline lookup yields CDR1 SGHKS and CDR2 YYEKEE (reference sequence). The CDR3, as DNA: TGTGCCAGCAGCTTGGGACTTCGCCTATTCAATGAGCAGTTCTTC. Protein product: CASSLGLRLFNEQFF.

V usage is TRBV6-1 and J usage is TRBJ1-1, with 10 bases that match TRBD1. The germline CDR1 and CDR2 sequences are MNHNS and SASEGT. The CDR3 length is 13 residues. Trimming took 6 bases from V and 5 from J; bases not matched to a gene: 3. CDR3 DNA: TGTGCCAGCAGCGACAGGGGGCGGACTGAAGCTTTCTTT. Its translation: CASSDRGRTEAFF.

Only one count was recorded for this clone. Other DNA sequences in the sample encode the same CDR3. In DNA, the CDR3 is TGCGCCAGCAGCTTGGGACAGGGACTGGGTGGCTACACCTTC. Translated: CASSLGQGLGGYTF. The chain uses TRBV5-1 and TRBJ1-2; 7 bases fit TRBD1. CDR3 length equals 14 residues. The V segment lost 0 bases and the J segment 7 bases; nucleotides outside the gene matches: 6. The V gene's germline CDR1 is SGHRS and CDR2 YFSETQ.

The genes are TRBV4-2 and TRBJ2-7; 8 bases fit TRBD2. With 2 bases clipped from V and 3 bases from J, the junction kept 3 bases outside the gene matches. The CDR3 has 14 amino acids. Per germline, CDR1 LGHNA and CDR2 YNFKEQ. CDR3 DNA: TGTGCCAGCAGCCAACGCGGGAGGAACTACGAGCAGTACTTC. Encoded protein: CASSQRGRNYEQYF.

V is TRBV18 and J is TRBJ1-4; 11 positions agree with TRBD1. The V gene's germline CDR1 is KGHSH and CDR2 LQKENI. J was trimmed by 8 bases and V by 2 bases; bases with no gene match: 13. This CDR3 has 18 residues. The CDR3 protein is CASSPGDRGSSVREKLFF. In DNA, the CDR3 is TGTGCCAGCTCACCAGGGGACAGGGGGTCGTCGGTCAGGGAAAAACTGTTTTTT.

The chain carries TRBV4-2 and TRBJ2-2; 9 nucleotides agree with TRBD2. This CDR3 spans 16 amino acids. Germline CDR1 is LGHNA and CDR2 is YNFKEQ. The V segment lost 4 bases and the J segment 4 bases; nucleotides outside the gene matches: 7. Here the CDR3 reads CASSPVAGVPTGELFF. CDR3 coding DNA: TGTGCCAGCAGCCCGGTAGCGGGGGTTCCCACCGGGGAGCTGTTTTTT.

J is TRBJ1-3 and V is TRBV13; no reliable D call. Between the trimmed V and J ends, which lost 10 bases and 0 bases, there was a span of 7 bases. Germline V gene data show CDR1 as PRHDT and CDR2 as FYEKMQ (reference sequence). The CDR3 loop spans 12 amino acids. The CDR3 here is CATIGSGNTIYF. CDR3 coding DNA: TGTGCCACCATAGGCTCTGGAAACACCATATATTTT.

This chain uses TRBV4-1 with TRBJ2-5, with D perhaps TRBD1 or TRBD2 (5 bases each). The germline V gene has CDR1 MGHRA and CDR2 YSYEKL. The CDR3 consists of 16 residues. Trimming removed 3 bases at V and 0 bases at J, with 14 bases between. The CDR3 protein is CASSHRGRKNQETQYF. In nucleotides, the CDR3 is TGCGCCAGCAGCCATAGGGGACGGAAGAACCAAGAGACCCAGTACTTC.

This clone was seen a few times. The V gene is TRBV9, the J gene TRBJ2-1; the D gene is possibly TRBD2 (6 bases). CDR3 size: 11 residues. Germline assignment: CDR1 SGDLS and CDR2 YYNGEE. Trimming shortened V by 3 bases and J by 14 bases, and 12 bases separated the two germline ends. CDR3 sequence: CASSGLDGKFF. The DNA of the CDR3 is TGTGCCAGCAGCGGACTAGATGGGAAGTTCTTC.

The gene calls are TRBV2 and TRBJ2-7; the D gene could be TRBD1 or TRBD2 (5 bases each). Germline V CDR1 and CDR2: SNHLY, FYNNEI. The V and J ends lost 3 bases and 2 bases respectively, with 14 bases between them. The CDR3 sequence is 15 residues long. The CDR3 sequence is CASSESSGSPYEQYF. The CDR3, as DNA: TGTGCCAGCAGTGAGAGCTCAGGGAGTCCCTACGAGCAGTACTTC.